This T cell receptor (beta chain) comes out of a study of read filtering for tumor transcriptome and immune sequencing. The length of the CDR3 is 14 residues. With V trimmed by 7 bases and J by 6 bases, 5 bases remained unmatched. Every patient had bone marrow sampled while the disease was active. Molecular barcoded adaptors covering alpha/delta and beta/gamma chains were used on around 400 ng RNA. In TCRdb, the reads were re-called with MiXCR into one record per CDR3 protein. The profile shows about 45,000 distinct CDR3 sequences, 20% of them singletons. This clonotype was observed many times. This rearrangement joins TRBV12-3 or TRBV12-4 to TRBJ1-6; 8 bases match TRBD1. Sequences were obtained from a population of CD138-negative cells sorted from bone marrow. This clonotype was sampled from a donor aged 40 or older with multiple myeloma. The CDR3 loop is CASTTDRVNSPLHF. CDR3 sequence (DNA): TGTGCCAGCACCACGGACAGGGTTAATTCACCCCTCCACTTT.